A selection of T cell receptor beta chains follows, all from one sample in a study of blood T cell repertoires in COVID-19. Sequencing used immunoSEQ multiplex PCR; TCRdb keeps in-frame clones, though not all of them. The sample comprises some 250,000 clones, 88% of which are singletons, and around 0.8% rests with the top ten. The source material was peripheral blood. Receptors were obtained from a woman in her twenties or thirties with acute or convalescent COVID-19. Both conserved end residues are part of each CDR3. Fields, in order: CDR3 protein, V gene.

CASSPFLGEADYGYTF | TRBV18
CASNTDRNQPQHF | TRBV2
CASSHFAGNTEAFF | TRBV4-3
CASSHVGHRFSNQPQHF | TRBV14
CASSSGFWGDEKLFF | TRBV27
CASSRTLNTEAFF | TRBV25-1
CASSYSPSPTHGELFF | TRBV6-7
CASSQRTGITDTQYF | TRBV14
CASSHGGKTYEQYF | TRBV3-1/TRBV3-2
CASSYTGVGELFF | TRBV6-5
CASSIRGGNQPQHF | TRBV19
CASSPGRREASNTGELFF | TRBV5-7
CASSSLDMGTSYNEQFF | TRBV19
CASSFYRASGANVLTF | TRBV7-2
CASSAIAGEQFF | TRBV12-3/TRBV12-4
CASSQGQPNNQPQHF | TRBV4-2
CASSDGGDANYGYTF | TRBV19
CSVEAGQNIQYF | TRBV29-1
CASSFTGMNTEAFF | TRBV27
CASLRTGTGNEQFF | TRBV18
CASSPRQGPNYGYTF | TRBV18
CATSRDAGADTQYF | TRBV15
CTIPSGVNNEQFF | TRBV29-1
CASRPRASYEQYF | TRBV6-5
CASVFSGSRNTGELFF | TRBV7-2
CASSFPTGPTAGELFF | TRBV6-5
CASSPRQAAEAFF | TRBV12-3/TRBV12-4
CAWSVVSGPYNEQFF | TRBV30
CASSVTGESPYEQYF | TRBV7-9
CASSPFGLAVYNEQFF | TRBV18
CATSRDRGSYEQYF | TRBV15
CASSSTHSSSGANVLTF | TRBV7-8
CASSIILGVYTGELFF | TRBV19
CSVVQGSGSPLHF | TRBV29-1
CASSIEGTENTTNEKLFF | TRBV19
CASSFVRNQPQHF | TRBV12-3/TRBV12-4
CASRTRATENTEAFF | TRBV7-2
CASSPSGTEQPQHF | TRBV27
CASSTTRVEAPYSNQPQHF | TRBV18
CASSAVLHTEAFF | TRBV9
CASSAGQGDQPQHF | TRBV25-1
CASSIVGEESQYF | TRBV19
CASSTHLPGHKKEKLFF | TRBV19
CAIMDSLASGNTIYF | TRBV10-3
CASSQQGGSPLHF | TRBV11-3
CASRDAGHVLYGYTF | TRBV19
CASSLSTGQGTQYF | TRBV27
CAWSSGHQNIQYF | TRBV30
CASSQVAGEINEQFF | TRBV4-2
CAWSVQGARTGELFF | TRBV30
CASSPSGTVNTEAFF | TRBV7-8
CASSFFGEQYF | TRBV27
CASSQYRGWNSPLHF | TRBV3-1/TRBV3-2
CASSYIRLGDSYEQYF | TRBV6-6
CASSYVRGTGNLGGSPLHF | TRBV6-2/TRBV6-3